This T cell receptor (beta chain) was captured by sequencing in a study of control samples from healthy donors and cancer patients. V shed 3 bases and J shed 2 bases, with 5 bases lying between them. The CDR3 has 12 amino acids. Germline V gives CDR1 SGHNT, CDR2 YYREEE (reference sequence). Sequencing used immunoSEQ multiplex PCR; TCRdb keeps in-frame clones, though not all of them. The sample shows under 450,000 clones, 75% to 95% of them seen only once. The TCR originated in a man aged 40-49 years with head and neck cancer. The V gene is TRBV5-4, the J gene TRBJ2-5; D not certain. Sequenced input: PBMCs. CDR3 in amino acids: CASSSPQETQYF. The CDR3 nucleotides are TGTGCCAGCAGCTCCCCACAAGAGACCCAGTACTTC.